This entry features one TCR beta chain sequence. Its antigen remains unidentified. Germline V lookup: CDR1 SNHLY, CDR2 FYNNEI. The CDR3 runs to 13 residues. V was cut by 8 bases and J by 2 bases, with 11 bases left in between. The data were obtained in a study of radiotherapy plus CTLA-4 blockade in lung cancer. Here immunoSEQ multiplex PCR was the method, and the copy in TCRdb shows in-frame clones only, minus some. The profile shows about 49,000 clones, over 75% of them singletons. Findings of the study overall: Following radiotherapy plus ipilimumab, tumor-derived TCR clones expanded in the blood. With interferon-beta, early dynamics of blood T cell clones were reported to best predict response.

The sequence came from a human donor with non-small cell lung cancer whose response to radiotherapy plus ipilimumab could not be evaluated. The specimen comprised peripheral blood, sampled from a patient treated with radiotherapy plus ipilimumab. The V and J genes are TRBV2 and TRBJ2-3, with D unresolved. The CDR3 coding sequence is TGTGCCAGCTCTACTTTTACCACAGATACGCAGTATTTT. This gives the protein CASSTFTTDTQYF.